Listed here are 24 T cell receptor beta chains from one sample, sequenced in a study of CD8+ T cells in alopecia areata. It was cDNA, reverse transcribed from extracted RNA, that served as the sequencing template. Only in-frame clones appear in the TCRdb table, and some are missing; sequencing was by immunoSEQ multiplex PCR. The sample holds around 200,000 clones, over 60% seen once. The treatment denotes: oral pan-JAK inhibitor, 5-10 mg twice daily. The sample consisted of CD4+ T cells sorted from blood, taken at week 4, from a patient treated with tofacitinib. The receptors derive from a human donor with alopecia areata.

This clone was seen only once. This sequence joins TRBV2 and TRBJ1-4; D possibly corresponds to TRBD1 (6 bases). Germline V lookup: CDR1 SNHLY, CDR2 FYNNEI. V gave up 5 bases and J gave up 8 bases, with 15 bases separating them. The length of the CDR3 is 14 residues. CDR3 nucleotides: TGTGCCAGCAGTTCTAGGGGGTCTCGGGAAAAACTGTTTTTT. Residues: CASSSRGSREKLFF.

Only a few counts were recorded for this clone. The chain couples TRBV10-3 to TRBJ2-6; D is uncertain. CDR3 length: 16 amino acids. CDR1 and CDR2 (germline): ENHRY, SYGVKD. V was cut by 0 bases and J by 0 bases, with 6 bases left in between. Here the CDR3 DNA reads TGTGCCATCAGTGAGTCGGGCCGCTCTGGGGCCAACGTCCTGACTTTC. Translated: CAISESGRSGANVLTF.

The chain uses TRBV4-1 and TRBJ2-7, with 8 bases aligning to TRBD2. The CDR3 has 17 residues. Germline-derived CDR1 and CDR2 are MGHRA and YSYEKL. V shed 0 bases and J 1 base; nucleotides not matched to a gene: 8. The CDR3 loop is CASSQDRRRGASYEQYF. The CDR3 bases are TGCGCCAGCAGCCAAGATAGGAGGCGGGGGGCGTCCTACGAGCAGTACTTC.

The CDR3 spells CASSRAYQETQYF. CDR3 bases: TGTGCCAGTAGTAGGGCGTACCAAGAGACCCAGTACTTC. This chain uses TRBV19 with TRBJ2-5; D call uncertain. This CDR3 comprises 13 residues. Germline values: CDR1 LNHDA, CDR2 SQIVND (reference sequence). The germline V and J ends were trimmed by 4 bases and 0 bases, with 6 bases remaining between them.

This clone was recorded only once. Here the CDR3 reads CAWSVRDSLGSPLHF. In DNA, the CDR3 is TGTGCCTGGAGTGTAAGGGACAGCCTCGGTTCACCCCTCCACTTT. The chain carries TRBV30 and TRBJ1-6; 7 positions agree with TRBD1. Germline V gene data show CDR1 as GTSNPN and CDR2 as SVGIG (reference sequence). The CDR3 contains 15 residues. J gave up 9 bases and V 0 bases, and 8 bases lay outside the gene matches.

This chain joins TRBV6-5 and TRBJ2-7; perhaps D is TRBD1 or TRBD2 (6 bases each). The CDR3 is 13 residues long. Germline values: CDR1 MNHEY, CDR2 SVGAGI. Trimming left V 6 bases short and J 5 bases short, with 14 bases between. The CDR3 nucleotides are TGTGCCAGCAGCCGTTTAAGGGGGGACGAGCAGTACTTC. It translates to CASSRLRGDEQYF.

This chain links TRBV7-2 with TRBJ1-3; D gene uncertain. The CDR3 totals 16 residues. Germline CDR1 is SGHTA and CDR2 is FQGNSA. Trimming removed 4 bases at V and 0 bases at J, with 13 bases between. The CDR3 is CASSSAGRSSGNTIYF. CDR3 coding DNA: TGTGCCAGCAGCTCCGCCGGCCGGAGCTCTGGAAACACCATATATTTT.

The chain has TRBV7-2 and TRBJ2-7; TRBD1 is a possible D gene (6 bases). This CDR3 spans 13 amino acids. With 6 bases removed from V and 0 bases from J, the gap between germline ends came to 9 bases. From germline, CDR1 is SGHTA and CDR2 FQGNSA. This chain's CDR3 is CASSRDISYEQYF. The DNA of the CDR3 is TGTGCCAGCAGTAGGGACATCTCCTACGAGCAGTACTTC.

The rearrangement links TRBV5-4 to TRBJ2-1; D gene unclear. The CDR3 runs to 16 residues. Per germline, CDR1 SGHNT and CDR2 YYREEE (reference sequence). V shed 0 bases and J shed 3 bases, with 13 bases lying between them. In DNA, the CDR3 is TGTGCCAGCAGCTTGGGCTCAAACGCGATCTACAATGAGCAGTTCTTC. This encodes CASSLGSNAIYNEQFF.

This clone turned up a few times. V usage is TRBV10-3 and J usage is TRBJ1-1; D ambiguous. The CDR3 loop spans 12 amino acids. Germline V lookup: CDR1 ENHRY, CDR2 SYGVKD. V lost 7 bases and J 4 bases, leaving 10 bases between the germline ends. The CDR3, as DNA: TGTGCCATCAAGGGTATAGGCACTGAAGCTTTCTTT. It is translated as CAIKGIGTEAFF.

This clone has a handful of counts. The chain has TRBV2 and TRBJ2-3; 10 nucleotides align to TRBD2. The CDR3 consists of 15 residues. The trim removed 6 bases at V and 2 bases at J, leaving 5 bases unmatched. Germline loops: CDR1 SNHLY, CDR2 FYNNEI. Here the CDR3 reads CASSPGLAATDTQYF. The DNA of the CDR3 is TGTGCCAGCAGCCCCGGACTAGCGGCCACAGATACGCAGTATTTT.

This clone was observed a few times. The V gene is TRBV7-2, the J gene TRBJ2-7; D ambiguous. Germline lookup yields CDR1 SGHTA and CDR2 FQGNSA. The CDR3 runs 13 residues. Trimming removed 5 bases from V and 2 bases from J, with 10 bases in between. In DNA form, the CDR3 reads TGTGCCAGCAGCAGAGCGAAAGCCTACGAGCAGTACTTC. The encoded protein is CASSRAKAYEQYF.

This clone was observed a handful of times. This rearrangement joins TRBV10-3 to TRBJ1-5; 7 nucleotides match TRBD1. V gave up 9 bases and J gave up 5 bases; unmatched junction bases: 7. The germline CDR1 and CDR2 sequences are ENHRY and SYGVKD. CDR3 size: 13 residues. CDR3 sequence (DNA): TGTGCCATTCAGGGGGTCCGAGATCAGCCCCAGCATTTT. This gives the protein CAIQGVRDQPQHF.

The rearrangement uses TRBV30 and TRBJ2-1; D perhaps matches TRBD2 (6 bases). Deletions cut 0 bases from V and 5 bases from J, with 14 bases between. Looked up from germline, CDR1 is GTSNPN and CDR2 is SVGIG (reference sequence). The CDR3 has 15 amino acids. The CDR3 DNA reads TGTGCCTGGAGTGTAACTAGCCTAGTGAACAATGAGCAGTTCTTC. This translates into CAWSVTSLVNNEQFF. The full variable domain, rest sourced from reference TRBV30 and TRBJ2-1, is SQTIHQWPATLVQPVGSPLSLECTVEGTSNPNLYWYRQAAGRGLQLLFYSVGIGQISSEVPQNLSASRPQDRQFILSSKKLLLSDSGFYLCAWSVTSLVNNEQFFGPGTRLTVL.

V and J are TRBV6-5 and TRBJ1-1, with 7 bases lining up with TRBD1. The junction had 11 bases not matched to a gene; V was cut back by 5 bases and J by 8 bases. The CDR3 loop spans 14 amino acids. Germline CDR1 and CDR2: MNHEY and SVGAGI. CDR3 sequence reads: CASSGRQGRIEAFF. Here the CDR3 DNA reads TGTGCCAGCAGTGGACGACAGGGACGGATCGAAGCTTTCTTT.

The J gene is TRBJ1-1, the V gene TRBV19, with D unclear. With 3 bases removed from V and 4 bases from J, the gap between germline ends came to 9 bases. The germline gives CDR1 LNHDA, CDR2 SQIVND (reference sequence). CDR3 length: 13 residues. CDR3 region: CASSMSEGTEAFF. The CDR3, as DNA: TGTGCCAGTAGTATGTCAGAGGGCACTGAAGCTTTCTTT.

The genes are TRBV5-1 and TRBJ1-1, with D maybe TRBD1 (5 bases). In germline, CDR1 is SGHRS, CDR2 YFSETQ. V lost 0 bases and J lost 0, with 12 bases in between. The CDR3 covers 16 residues. This CDR3 is CASSLVGAGLNTEAFF. CDR3 bases: TGCGCCAGCAGCTTGGTTGGGGCCGGTTTGAACACTGAAGCTTTCTTT.

The genes are TRBV7-9 and TRBJ1-1; maybe TRBD1 (5 bases). The CDR3 covers 14 residues. CDR1 and CDR2 (germline): SEHNR, FQNEAQ (reference sequence). With 5 bases removed from V and 0 bases from J, the gap between germline ends came to 10 bases. CDR3 coding DNA: TGTGCCAGCAGCCTGGGGGGACTGAACACTGAAGCTTTCTTT. As protein: CASSLGGLNTEAFF.

The rearrangement links TRBV29-1 to TRBJ1-1; 10 bases are shared with TRBD1. The CDR3 runs to 13 residues. Germline V lookup: CDR1 SQVTM, CDR2 ANQGSEA. Germline trimming cut 7 bases from V and 4 bases from J; bases unmatched to any gene: 6. This CDR3 reads CSAGTGVGTEAFF. CDR3 DNA: TGCAGCGCTGGGACAGGGGTGGGCACTGAAGCTTTCTTT. Using reference TRBV29-1 and TRBJ1-1 for the parts outside the CDR3, the full variable domain is SAVISQKPSRDICQRGTSLTIQCQVDSQVTMMFWYRQQPGQSLTLIATANQGSEATYESGFVIDKFPISRPNLTFSTLTVSNMSPEDSSIYLCSAGTGVGTEAFFGQGTRLTVV.

The chain couples TRBV5-6 to TRBJ1-1; unclear D gene. Germline V CDR1 and CDR2: SGHDT, YYEEEE. With 1 base removed from V and 3 bases from J, the gap between germline ends came to 10 bases. The CDR3 runs to 14 residues. The CDR3 reads CASSLMSPDTEAFF. CDR3 sequence (DNA): TGTGCCAGCAGCTTGATGTCGCCGGACACTGAAGCTTTCTTT.

Only a few counts were recorded for this clone. As DNA, the CDR3 is TGTGCCAGCAGCTACGACATAAGCTCCTACAATGAGCAGTTCTTC. This codes for CASSYDISSYNEQFF. The chain carries TRBV5-6 and TRBJ2-1; D not certain. Trimming shortened V by 3 bases and J by 0 bases, and 10 bases separated the two germline ends. The V gene's germline CDR1 is SGHDT and CDR2 YYEEEE. The CDR3 has 15 residues. Drawing the rest from reference TRBV5-6 and TRBJ2-1, the complete variable domain is DAGVTQSPTHLIKTRGQQVTLRCSPKSGHDTVSWYQQALGQGPQFIFQYYEEEERQRGNFPDRFSGHQFPNYSSELNVNALLLGDSALYLCASSYDISSYNEQFFGPGTRLTVL.

This clone was found once. V and J are TRBV30 and TRBJ1-2; no definite D call. V lost 3 bases and J lost 5, with 7 bases in between. CDR3 length: 11 residues. The V gene's germline CDR1 is GTSNPN and CDR2 SVGIG (reference sequence). The CDR3 reads CAWSYAYGYTF. In nucleotides, the CDR3 is TGTGCCTGGAGCTACGCGTATGGCTACACCTTC.

The J gene is TRBJ1-2, the V gene TRBV27; the D gene is possibly TRBD1 (6 bases). Germline V gene lookup returns CDR1 MNHEY and CDR2 SMNVEV (reference sequence). The CDR3 sequence is 14 residues long. Trimming removed 6 bases at V and 4 bases at J, with 15 bases between. The CDR3: CASSSIGGSYGYTF. CDR3 nucleotides: TGTGCCAGCAGCAGCATCGGGGGCAGCTATGGCTACACCTTC.

This chain connects TRBV30 to TRBJ1-4; D perhaps matches TRBD1 (6 bases). CDR3 size: 13 residues. In germline, CDR1 is GTSNPN, CDR2 SVGIG (reference sequence). The CDR3 is CALLGQPGEKLFF. CDR3 bases: TGTGCTCTTCTCGGACAGCCGGGGGAAAAACTGTTTTTT.